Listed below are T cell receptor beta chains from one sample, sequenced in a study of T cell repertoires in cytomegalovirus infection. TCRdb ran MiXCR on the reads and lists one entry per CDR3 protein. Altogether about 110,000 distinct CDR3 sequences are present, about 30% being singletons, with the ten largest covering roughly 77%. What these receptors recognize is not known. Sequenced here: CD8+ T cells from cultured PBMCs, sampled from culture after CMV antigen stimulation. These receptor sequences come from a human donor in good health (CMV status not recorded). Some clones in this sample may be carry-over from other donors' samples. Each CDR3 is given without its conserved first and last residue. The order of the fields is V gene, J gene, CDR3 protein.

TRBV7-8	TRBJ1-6	ASSRRNYNSPLH
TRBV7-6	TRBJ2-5	ASTDSASGARETQY
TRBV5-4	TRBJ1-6	ASSTQGSSYNSPLH
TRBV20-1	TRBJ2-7	SARAGWGPSYEQY
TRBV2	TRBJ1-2	ASSEDLRGRANYGYT
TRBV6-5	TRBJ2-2	ASSYLQGPDAGELF
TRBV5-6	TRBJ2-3	ASSPGGAGKTQY
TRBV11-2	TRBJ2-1	ASSLVVGLAGRNEQF
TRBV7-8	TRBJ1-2	ASSLGPGLNYGYT
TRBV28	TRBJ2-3	ASRDIAGPTDTQY
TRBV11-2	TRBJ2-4	ASSFPTQGWNIQY
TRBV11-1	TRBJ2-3	ASSLTTYVDTQY
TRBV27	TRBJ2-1	ASRPGQGALEQF
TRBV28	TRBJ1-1	ASSLFQGINTEAF
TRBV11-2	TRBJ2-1	ASSLVRTDFEQF
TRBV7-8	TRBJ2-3	ASSHEWGADTQY
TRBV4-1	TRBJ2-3	ASSQSSTDTQY
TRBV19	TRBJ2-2	ASSQDRGHANTGELF
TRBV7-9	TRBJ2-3	ASRQGQGDTDTQY
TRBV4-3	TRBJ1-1	ASSGQGNTEAF
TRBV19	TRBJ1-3	TSTGTERNTIY
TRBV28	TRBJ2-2	ASSFLNTGELF
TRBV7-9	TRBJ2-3	ASSFGAGTDTQY
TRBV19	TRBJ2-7	ASSHSTGRYEQY
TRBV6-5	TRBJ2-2	ASSYGGGRELF
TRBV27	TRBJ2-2	ASSLLWTATLDTGELF
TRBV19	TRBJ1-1	ASSILGTNTEAF
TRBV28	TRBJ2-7	ASSPRLAPYEQY
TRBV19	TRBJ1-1	ASSRDRFNTEAF